A selection of T cell receptor beta chains follows, all from one sample in a study of naive and memory T cell subsets. TCRdb fed the UMI-ligation and nested PCR reads into MiXCR, producing one record per CDR3 protein. The sample consists of tens of thousands of distinct CDR3 sequences, about 10% of them appearing once. Sample: effector memory CD4+ T cells from blood. These receptors were collected from a human donor in good health. CDR3s include the opening cysteine and the closing phenylalanine or tryptophan. D genes are given only for firm matches. Not every row has a clone size; where given, it reads once, few, many or a size class.

d_call: TRBD2; v_call: TRBV7-9; clone_size: -; j_call: TRBJ2-2; cdr3_aa: CASNQREGRGTGELFF; cdr3_nt: TGTGCCAGCAACCAGCGGGAGGGCCGAGGCACCGGGGAGCTGTTTTTT
d_call: -; v_call: TRBV5-3; clone_size: -; j_call: TRBJ2-3; cdr3_aa: CARSLEAGWNTDTQYF; cdr3_nt: TGTGCCAGAAGCTTGGAGGCAGGGTGGAACACAGATACGCAGTATTTT
d_call: -; v_call: TRBV20-1; clone_size: many; j_call: TRBJ1-3; cdr3_aa: CSASTVSGNTIYF; cdr3_nt: TGCAGTGCTAGCACCGTCTCTGGAAACACCATATATTTT
d_call: TRBD1; v_call: TRBV3-1; clone_size: -; j_call: TRBJ1-6; cdr3_aa: CASRFGTGRNSPLHF; cdr3_nt: TGTGCCAGCAGGTTTGGGACAGGGCGGAATTCACCCCTCCACTTT
d_call: -; v_call: TRBV7-3; clone_size: -; j_call: TRBJ2-1; cdr3_aa: CASSLGQAHNEQFF; cdr3_nt: TGTGCCAGCAGCCTGGGGCAGGCCCACAATGAGCAGTTCTTC
d_call: TRBD1; v_call: TRBV25-1; clone_size: -; j_call: TRBJ1-5; cdr3_aa: CASSEDRGKQPQHF; cdr3_nt: TGTGCCAGCAGTGAAGACAGGGGGAAGCAGCCCCAGCATTTT
d_call: -; v_call: TRBV18; clone_size: many; j_call: TRBJ1-5; cdr3_aa: CASSPKQGQPQHF; cdr3_nt: TGTGCCAGCTCACCCAAACAGGGTCAGCCCCAGCATTTT
d_call: TRBD1; v_call: TRBV20-1; clone_size: few; j_call: TRBJ2-2; cdr3_aa: CSARPGQGIVGELFF; cdr3_nt: TGTAGTGCTAGGCCGGGACAGGGTATAGTCGGGGAGCTGTTTTTT
d_call: -; v_call: TRBV6-1; clone_size: -; j_call: TRBJ1-1; cdr3_aa: CASSELRAFF; cdr3_nt: TGTGCCAGCAGTGAACTCAGAGCTTTCTTT
d_call: -; v_call: TRBV2; clone_size: medium-sized; j_call: TRBJ1-1; cdr3_aa: CASSEANWGTEAFF; cdr3_nt: TGTGCCAGCAGTGAAGCGAACTGGGGGACCGAGGCTTTCTTT
d_call: -; v_call: TRBV6-2/TRBV6-3; clone_size: many; j_call: TRBJ1-5; cdr3_aa: CASSYPQLPQHF; cdr3_nt: TGTGCCAGCAGTTACCCCCAGTTGCCCCAGCATTTT
d_call: TRBD1; v_call: TRBV12-3/TRBV12-4; clone_size: -; j_call: TRBJ2-5; cdr3_aa: CASSTTDRAKTQYF; cdr3_nt: TGTGCCAGCAGCACAACTGACAGGGCCAAGACCCAGTACTTC
d_call: TRBD1; v_call: TRBV2; clone_size: many; j_call: TRBJ1-6; cdr3_aa: CASSPGTGQGSPLHF; cdr3_nt: TGTGCCAGCAGCCCCGGGACAGGCCAGGGTTCACCCCTCCACTTT
d_call: -; v_call: TRBV29-1; clone_size: -; j_call: TRBJ1-3; cdr3_aa: CSVVPGASGNTIYF; cdr3_nt: TGCAGCGTTGTTCCCGGGGCCTCTGGAAACACCATATATTTT
d_call: -; v_call: TRBV29-1; clone_size: -; j_call: TRBJ1-2; cdr3_aa: CSVQGGGGGYTF; cdr3_nt: TGCAGCGTGCAGGGTGGAGGTGGAGGCTACACCTTC
d_call: -; v_call: TRBV5-6; clone_size: many; j_call: TRBJ2-5; cdr3_aa: CASTGVQMPRETQYF; cdr3_nt: TGTGCCAGCACAGGAGTACAGATGCCAAGGGAGACCCAGTACTTC